The text below deals with one T cell receptor (beta chain). Looked up from germline, CDR1 is KGHSH and CDR2 is LQKENI. CDR3 length equals 15 residues. V lost 3 bases to trimming and J lost 4 bases; unmatched junction nucleotides: 3. The sample comes from a study of cytomegalovirus exposure and HLA in healthy donors. TCRdb keeps only in-frame clones here, not all; method: immunoSEQ multiplex PCR. The table lists some 110,000 clones, about 88% of them singletons. Sequencing was performed on PBMCs. This chain links TRBV18 with TRBJ1-5; 10 bases agree with TRBD1. The receptor was derived from a woman between 18 and 29 years old in good health and CMV-seropositive. CDR3 DNA sequence: TGTGCCAGCTCACCGGGGGGACAGGGGAATCAGCCCCAGCATTTT. Its translation is CASSPGGQGNQPQHF.